The T cell receptor (beta chain) under discussion was sequenced for a study of shared clonotypes between healthy human individuals. Looking at the study overall: A donor's plate count was three for CD4 naive and three for CD4 memory; CD8 naive had two and CD8 memory one.

The naive CD8 fraction comprised CD45RO-negative cells positively selected for CCR7 and excluded terminally differentiated effector memory CD45RA+ cells. Everyone who donated was a Caucasian adult who lived in Nashville, Tennessee. Study conclusions and caveats: Estimated richness values were generally larger in naive subsets than in memory subsets.

As for this clone: Its specificity is unknown.

The CDR3 length is 13 residues. Germline CDR1 reads MGHRA; CDR2 reads YSYEKL. Deletions cut 2 bases from V and 5 bases from J, with 10 bases between. Profiling relied on immunoSEQ multiplex PCR, and the TCRdb table lists in-frame clones only, not all of them. Of over 2 million clones listed, approximately 94% were seen once; the top ten hold approximately 1.2%. Sequences were obtained from naive CD8+ T cells sorted from blood. The chain employs TRBV4-1 and TRBJ2-7; D call uncertain. The clonotype was recovered from a man between 18 and 29 years old in good health. The chain's CDR3 is CASSQLRADEQYF. CDR3 coding DNA: TGCGCCAGCAGCCAACTCCGGGCGGACGAGCAGTACTTC.